This T cell receptor (beta chain) stems from a study of cytomegalovirus exposure and HLA in healthy donors (dated by TCRdb to the late 2010s). For context, the study as a whole: An earlier analysis of some 550 of the donors reported approximately 270 Gb of sequence data and 117 million unique TCR beta sequences from roughly 200 million T cells. Donor age, sex, ethnicity and CMV serostatus were collected together with the repertoire data. Among the roughly 400 genotyped donors, roughly 80% belonged to the genetic ancestry cluster associated with self-reported Caucasian donors. Roughly five DR-DQ haplotypes were treated as single units for association and clustering because of strong linkage in the cohort. The study aimed to test whether signatures of past pathogen exposure could be identified by cataloging public T cell receptors. About 300 gigabases of sequencing data and some 85 million unique TCR sequences were included in an early release covering around 650 HLA-typed donors. HLA typing covered class I and class II loci at four-digit resolution. High-throughput TCR immunosequencing, statistical association of individual TCRs with disease status, and machine learning were combined to predict cytomegalovirus infection status. In a later analysis, previously published TCR beta repertoires from 670 or so donors were re-analyzed and high-resolution HLA genotyping was added so that TCR occurrence patterns could be studied. Along with the roughly 670-subject first cohort, a separate validation cohort of over a hundred different subjects was used. A later genetic analysis used genome-wide SNP genotypes for about 55% of the 666 donors, treating that subset as a discovery cohort. An earlier analysis of 587 of the donors used high-throughput TCR beta sequencing to judge whether each TCR beta V gene segment behaved as functional or pseudogenic. Using immunosequencing, the study profiled T cell repertoires from approximately 700 subjects and related those repertoires to cytomegalovirus serostatus. On average, 235,054 unique TCR beta nucleotide sequences were sequenced per donor among 398 genotyped donors of the cohort, with around 19% of those sequences being non-productive. All discovery cohort repertoires had been generated on a single sequencing platform. Typing coverage differed by locus: A, B, C, DRB1 and DQB1 were typed in roughly 620-630 donors, DQA1 in about 500, DPA1 in around 610, and DPB1 in just under 490. The later analysis used no new phenotypic data to find candidate immune exposures, relying instead on TCR beta sequences and their occurrence across donors.

Library creation used the immunoSEQ multiplex PCR assay. For the multiplex PCR, a mixture combining 60 forward primers for TCR Vbeta segments and 13 reverse primers for TCR Jbeta segments was used. The CDR3 region of rearranged TCR beta genes was amplified from genomic DNA by a multiplex PCR assay. On the Illumina HiSeq System, the amplified TCR beta libraries were sequenced as 87-base-pair reads. The study's processing was this. A later analysis counted about 76 million unique TCR beta chains across the roughly 700 repertoires, and 9 million to 14 million of these chains were shared by at least two donors. Raw reads were error-corrected and collapsed into unique sequences by a nearest-neighbor algorithm in which closely related sequences were merged to remove PCR and sequencing errors. CDR3 sequences were aligned to IMGT reference sequences to assign V, D and J gene segments. For a sequence to be retained, at least a six-nucleotide match to both a V gene segment and a J gene segment was required. A rearrangement was called productive if the CDR3 had no stop codons and remained in frame with V and J, and every other rearrangement was called non-productive. CDR3 was defined according to IMGT convention as the region running from the second conserved V-encoded cysteine to the conserved J-encoded phenylalanine. The earlier analysis of about 590 of the donors excluded sequences that lacked an unambiguous match to a single V gene segment. In an earlier analysis of 587 of the donors, a V segment was called functional when productive rearrangements were above 56.7%, and segregating when the standard deviation between donors exceeded 5%. A statistical classification framework was built to diagnose cytomegalovirus status from the catalog of TCR beta chain sequences. In a later analysis, TCR nucleotide sequences were compared against IMGT/GENE-DB human TR gene sequences so that V and J genes could be assigned. A later analysis assigned CDR3 sequences and most-parsimonious VDJ recombination scenarios with the TCRdist pipeline. In a later analysis, each TCR beta chain was defined by its CDR3 amino acid sequence together with its V-gene family, and reads without a unique V-gene family were excluded. A later analysis removed several hundred highly shared, low-generation-probability nucleotide sequences to deal with suspected cross-contamination and a sequencing artifact. In a later analysis, a clonal expansion index for each public chain was calculated from normalized within-repertoire ranks of inferred template counts. In a later analysis, generation probabilities were computed with a VDJ recombination model fitted to out-of-frame rearrangements, and the resulting probabilities were checked against IGoR. Hypergeometric tests were used in a later analysis to score TCR-TCR, TCR-HLA and TCR-CMV co-occurrence, with a repertoire-size bias correction applied to the TCR pairs. False discovery rates were estimated in a later analysis by permuting HLA or CMV assignments 20 times. In a later analysis, co-occurring TCRs were grouped using DBSCAN, with TCRdist sequence similarity added in when clustering inside HLA-allele-positive subsets. Repertoires with fewer than 30,000 or more than 120,000 public chains, plus five repertoires with anomalous nucleotide sharing, were excluded from co-occurrence clustering. Imported from immuneACCESS, the table was reduced by TCRdb to in-frame sequences with V and J called. These copies leave out some clones; in studies compared against another copy, an unresolved V gene accounts for under half, and the cause of the remainder is not known. The DNA was the basis for D and trimming; V, J and clone size are from that table. The sample table lists around 160,000 clones, nearly 80% of them with a count of one. 11% to 15% of the sample is in the top ten clones.

The CDR3 numbers 16 residues from cysteine through phenylalanine. Only the CDR3 DNA stays, 48 bases, in frame from base 1. For this clone: It lacks a known antigen. No base-level quality is on record; no much larger clone is a single base apart.

Overall study results and their limits: Correlated functional status among segregating V segments might be attributable to linkage disequilibrium, but an unknown experimental factor could not be ruled out. In a later analysis, HLA-associated TCR beta chains were found to be more clonally expanded and to have lower generation probabilities than equally common non-associated chains. While some public TCRs were present in many individuals, most TCR sequences turned up only very rarely across donors. A later analysis found that TCR association rates varied across HLA loci, with DRB1 alleles showing the most associated TCRs and HLA-C alleles the fewest. The classifier was reported to diagnose cytomegalovirus status with high specificity and sensitivity in both the original cohort and the validation cohort. In a later genetic analysis, a missense DCLRE1C variant was associated with V-gene and J-gene trimming of TCR beta chains, and the association was replicated in an independent cohort. A few of the identified cytomegalovirus-associated TCR beta chains were confirmed in vitro to be specific for cytomegalovirus antigens. A further reported finding was that TCR beta sequences accurately predicted the HLA-A and HLA-B alleles for most subjects in the first cohort. The study gave a list of some 150 TCR beta chains associated with cytomegalovirus. Assigning TCR associations to individual alleles was difficult when HLA alleles, especially DR and DQ, strongly co-occurred. Some IMGT-functional V segments, including TRBV6-2 and TRBV6-3, could not be told apart with the 87-base-pair reads, so those segments were excluded. At a false discovery rate of 0.05, a later analysis linked 15,000 to 20,000 TCR beta sequences to specific HLA alleles. Approximately 18 rarely observed V segments, including chromosome 9 orphons, were excluded from the earlier analysis of several hundred of the donors because counts were too low. For the cohort, immune exposure information was limited to CMV serostatus. A later genetic analysis reported fewer N-insertions in productive TCRs among donors in an Asian-associated ancestry cluster than the approximately 670-donor mean. Because HLA typing was missing for some donors at each locus, association tests included only the typed subset. Sequencing depth was assumed to be roughly uniform across donors in the presence/absence analyses, though that assumption may not hold. In a later analysis, several top co-occurrence clusters were reported to appear linked to parvovirus B19, influenza, CMV and Epstein-Barr virus. The authors suggested that the approach could potentially be generalized to other disease states and immunological phenotypes. A cluster of highly shared sequence variants was judged likely to represent a technical artifact of the sequencing pipeline. Broadly in line with IMGT annotations, most TCR beta V segments showed up in productive rearrangements about 87% or about 30% of the time in an earlier analysis of around 550 of the donors. The cohort was sequenced for TCR beta chains only, and without alpha or paired-chain data the features that could be detected were limited. Most CMV-associated TCR beta chains appeared to be HLA-restricted in a later analysis, and the HLA associations seemed to be driven largely by CMV exposure.

The cohort was made up of approximately 670 healthy bone marrow donors. At the time of sampling, every cohort member was nominally healthy, though immune exposures that went unrecorded were likely present. The donor was CMV seropositive and was included in the group of 289 seropositive cohort members. A peripheral blood sample was collected from each donor, and TCR beta sequencing was performed on peripheral blood mononuclear cells. Genomic DNA was extracted from the blood cell samples with the Qiagen DNeasy Blood Extraction Kit. The clonotype originates from a man aged 45-65 years in good health and CMV-seropositive. Sequencing was carried out using PBMCs. Here the chain combines TRBV21-1 and TRBJ1-1. TRBV21-1 is tagged as a pseudogene. The nucleotide sequence reads TGTGCCAGCAGCTCGGAGGGTTATAGGGGGGGCACTGAAGCTTTCTTT. It translates to CASSSEGYRGGTEAFF.